The T cell receptor beta chain under discussion was sequenced for a study of Graves' ophthalmopathy and Graves' hyperthyroidism. This clonotype was counted a few times. Amplification targeted the TCR beta CDR3 regions, with RNA transcripts as the source material. First-round RT-PCR used HTBI primers; second-round multiplex PCR followed. TCRdb redid the calling of the multiplex PCR reads with MiXCR, one entry per CDR3 protein. The top ten clones hold around 10% of a sample with around 1.1 million distinct CDR3 sequences, roughly 35% of them seen once. This CDR3 region has 15 residues. Per germline, CDR1 SEHNR and CDR2 FQNEAQ (reference sequence). V lost 5 bases, J lost 6 bases, and 20 bases lay in between.

The clonotype originates from an adult man with Graves' hyperthyroidism. The genes are TRBV7-9 and TRBJ2-7; TRBD1 is a possible D gene (6 bases). The source material was peripheral blood or thyroid tissue (not recorded which). DNA for the CDR3: TGTGCCAGCAGCGACGCCGCAGGGGAAGTCGGCGAGCAGTACTTC. Translating gives CASSDAAGEVGEQYF.